This T cell receptor beta chain was recorded in a study of graft-versus-host responses after intestinal transplantation. Study-level information: Multivisceral, liver-intestinal, or isolated intestinal grafts went to recipients. Each patient got anti-thymocyte globulin induction, then tacrolimus and steroids for two to four years. Study-wide findings and caveats: Marrow from the recipient contained GvH clones, some of which had appeared first in ileum or blood. Within the allografts of patients who had graft-donor T cell macrochimerism, graft-versus-host to host-versus-graft clonal ratios were high.

A note on this clone: Its antigen is not known.

TCRdb keeps only in-frame clones here, not all; method: immunoSEQ multiplex PCR. In the table there are around 50,000 clones, approximately 88% of which are singletons. This receptor was identified in a human donor who was the organ donor for an intestinal transplant. Sequencing was performed on unstimulated CD4+ T cells sorted from spleen or lymph node cells, taken before transplant.

The CDR3 nucleotides read TGTGCCAGCAGTTACTCGGCTGGGATCGGGTACGAGCAGTACTTC. Translation gives CASSYSAGIGYEQYF. The chain joins TRBV6-5 to TRBJ2-7; D not resolved. Trimming pared 0 bases from V and 4 bases from J, leaving 13 bases between. This CDR3 spans 15 amino acids. Germline CDR1 MNHEY, CDR2 SVGAGI.